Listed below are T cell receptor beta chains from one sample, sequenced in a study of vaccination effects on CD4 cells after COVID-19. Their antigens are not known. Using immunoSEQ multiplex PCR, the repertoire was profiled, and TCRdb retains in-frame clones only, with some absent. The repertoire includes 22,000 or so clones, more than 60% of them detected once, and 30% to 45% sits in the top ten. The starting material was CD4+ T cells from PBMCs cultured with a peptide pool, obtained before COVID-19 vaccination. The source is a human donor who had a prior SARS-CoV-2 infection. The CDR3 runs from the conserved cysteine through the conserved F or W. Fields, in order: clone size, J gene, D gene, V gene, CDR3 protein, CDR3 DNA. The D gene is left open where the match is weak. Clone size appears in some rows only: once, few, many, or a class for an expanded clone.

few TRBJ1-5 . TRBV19 CASSIEQGFSNQPQHF TGTGCCAGTAGTATAGAACAGGGCTTTAGCAATCAGCCCCAGCATTTT
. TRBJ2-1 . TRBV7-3 CASSLMGQKINEQFF TGTGCCAGCAGCTTAATGGGACAAAAGATCAATGAGCAGTTCTTC
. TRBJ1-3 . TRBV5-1 CASSPGPGTGNTIYF TGCGCCAGCAGCCCGGGTCCGGGGACTGGAAACACCATATATTTT
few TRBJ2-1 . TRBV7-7 CASSLNERNEQFF TGTGCTAGCAGCTTAAACGAGAGGAATGAGCAGTTCTTC
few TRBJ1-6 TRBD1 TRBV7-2 CASSPGQETPLHF TGTGCCAGCAGCCCCGGACAGGAAACACCCCTCCACTTT
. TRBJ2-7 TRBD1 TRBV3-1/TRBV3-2 CASSQVPAQGAGYEQYF TGTGCCAGCAGCCAAGTACCCGCGCAGGGGGCGGGGTACGAGCAGTACTTC
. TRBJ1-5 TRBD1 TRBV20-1 CSASHVGGFQPQHF TGCAGTGCTAGTCATGTAGGGGGCTTTCAGCCCCAGCATTTT
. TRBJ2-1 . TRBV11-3 CASSFLTGVEGEQFF TGTGCCAGCAGCTTTCTAACGGGAGTTGAGGGTGAGCAGTTCTTC
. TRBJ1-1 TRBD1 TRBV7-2 CASSWNPLTGEAFF TGTGCCAGCAGCTGGAATCCATTGACAGGGGAGGCTTTCTTT
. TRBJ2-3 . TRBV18 CASSPERTGYTDTQYF TGTGCCAGCTCACCAGAGCGGACCGGATACACAGATACGCAGTATTTT
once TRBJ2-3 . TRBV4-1 CASSQFGGGGAGGTDTQYF TGCGCCAGCAGCCAATTCGGAGGTGGGGGGGCAGGGGGCACAGATACGCAGTATTTT
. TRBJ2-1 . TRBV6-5 CASSSKDGSSYNEQFF TGTGCCAGCAGTTCGAAGGACGGAAGCTCCTACAATGAGCAGTTCTTC
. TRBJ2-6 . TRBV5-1 CASSSQGSGANVLTF TGCGCCAGCAGCTCCCAGGGTTCTGGGGCCAACGTCCTGACTTTC
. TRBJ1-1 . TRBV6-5 CASSRQMNTEAFF TGTGCCAGCAGTCGACAGATGAACACTGAAGCTTTCTTT
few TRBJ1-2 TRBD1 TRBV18 CASSPTRGTNYGYTF TGTGCCAGCTCACCGACCAGGGGGACTAACTATGGCTACACCTTC
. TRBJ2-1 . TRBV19 CASSLLGTEQFF TGTGCCAGTAGCCTTCTCGGGACAGAGCAGTTCTTC
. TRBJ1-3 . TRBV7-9 CASSLGFSGNTIYF TGTGCCAGCAGCCTCGGCTTCTCTGGAAACACCATATATTTT
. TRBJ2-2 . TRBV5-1 CASSPGWGGRSNTGELFF TGCGCCAGCAGCCCAGGTTGGGGGGGCCGATCGAACACCGGGGAGCTGTTTTTT
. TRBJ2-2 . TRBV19 CASSMEGFVLTGELFF TGTGCCAGTAGTATGGAAGGGTTTGTATTGACCGGGGAGCTGTTTTTT
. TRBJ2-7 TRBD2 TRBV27 CASVFSGRRYEQYF TGTGCCAGCGTATTTAGCGGGAGGCGCTACGAGCAGTACTTC
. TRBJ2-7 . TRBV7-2 CASSLRVVGGSYEQYF TGTGCCAGCAGCTTGAGGGTAGTGGGGGGCTCCTACGAGCAGTACTTC
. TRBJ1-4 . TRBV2 CASSGGGEKLFF TGTGCCAGCAGTGGGGGCGGTGAAAAACTGTTTTTT
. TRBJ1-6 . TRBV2 CASNIFPLISSYNSPLHF TGTGCCAGCAACATTTTCCCCCTAATCAGCTCCTATAATTCACCCCTCCACTTT
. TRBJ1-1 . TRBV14 CASSQDLNTEAFF TGTGCCAGCAGCCAAGACTTGAACACTGAAGCTTTCTTT
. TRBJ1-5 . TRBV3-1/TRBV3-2 CASSQDQTEDQPQHF TGTGCCAGCAGCCAAGATCAGACGGAGGATCAGCCCCAGCATTTT
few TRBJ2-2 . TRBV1 CTSSHPDNNTGELFF TGCACCAGCAGCCACCCCGACAATAACACCGGGGAGCTGTTTTTT
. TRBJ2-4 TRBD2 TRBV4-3 CASSQDSRGGIQYF TGCGCCAGCAGCCAAGATTCTCGGGGGGGCATTCAGTACTTC
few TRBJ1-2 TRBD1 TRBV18 CASSRQGNYGYTF TGTGCCAGCTCACGACAGGGTAACTATGGCTACACCTTC
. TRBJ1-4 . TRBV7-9 CASSLEGSSTNEKLFF TGTGCCAGCAGCTTAGAGGGCAGTTCAACTAATGAAAAACTGTTTTTT
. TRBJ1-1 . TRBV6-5 CASSYSTQGRAEAFF TGTGCCAGCAGTTACTCAACCCAGGGGAGGGCTGAAGCTTTCTTT
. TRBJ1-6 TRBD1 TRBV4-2 CASSGGQGGVRSPLHF TGTGCCAGCAGCGGAGGACAGGGAGGGGTCAGGTCACCCCTCCACTTT
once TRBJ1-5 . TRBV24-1 CATSAGVGNQPQHF TGTGCCACCAGTGCCGGGGTCGGCAATCAGCCCCAGCATTTT
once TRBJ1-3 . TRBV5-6 CASSLSASSGNTIYF TGTGCCAGCAGCTTGTCCGCGAGCTCTGGAAACACCATATATTTT
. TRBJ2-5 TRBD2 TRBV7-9 CASRPPGLAGGYQETQYF TGTGCCAGCAGACCACCGGGACTAGCGGGGGGGTACCAAGAGACCCAGTACTTC
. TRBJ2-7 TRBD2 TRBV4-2 CASGLAASEQYF TGTGCCAGCGGTCTAGCGGCCTCGGAGCAGTACTTC
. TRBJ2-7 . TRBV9 CASSVAGLSYEQYF TGTGCCAGCAGCGTAGCCGGGCTCTCCTACGAGCAGTACTTC
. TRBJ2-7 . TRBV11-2 CASSYSTGYEQYF TGTGCCAGCAGCTATTCGACGGGCTACGAGCAGTACTTC
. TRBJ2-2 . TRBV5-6 CASSLGGDTGELFF TGTGCCAGCAGCTTGGGTGGGGACACCGGGGAGCTGTTTTTT
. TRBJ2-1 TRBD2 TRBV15 CATSRTVAGGSNEQFF TGTGCCACCAGCAGAACCGTAGCGGGAGGTTCCAATGAGCAGTTCTTC
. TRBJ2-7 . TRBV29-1 CSASLRLSSYEQYF TGCAGCGCTAGCCTGAGGTTAAGCTCCTACGAGCAGTACTTC
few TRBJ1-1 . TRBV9 CASEPTLKAEAFF TGTGCCAGCGAACCAACACTCAAGGCTGAAGCTTTCTTT
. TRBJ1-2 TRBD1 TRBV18 CASSPDRVGGYTF TGTGCCAGCTCACCAGACAGGGTGGGAGGCTACACCTTC
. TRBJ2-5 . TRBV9 CASSLGTMGGETQYF TGTGCCAGCAGTTTGGGGACGATGGGGGGAGAGACCCAGTACTTC
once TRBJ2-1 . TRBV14 CASSQDLGAGPYNEQFF TGTGCCAGCAGCCAAGATCTTGGCGCGGGCCCCTACAATGAGCAGTTCTTC
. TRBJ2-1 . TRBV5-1 CASSLTGTPSGNEQFF TGCGCCAGCAGCTTGACGGGGACACCCTCGGGCAATGAGCAGTTCTTC
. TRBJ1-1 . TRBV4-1 CASSQVRENTEAFF TGCGCCAGCAGCCAAGTACGGGAGAACACTGAAGCTTTCTTT
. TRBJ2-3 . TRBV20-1 CSASPRETGTDTQYF TGCAGTGCTAGTCCGCGCGAAACGGGCACAGATACGCAGTATTTT
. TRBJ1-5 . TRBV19 CASTQGLNLNQPQHF TGTGCCAGTACGCAGGGGCTCAACCTAAATCAGCCCCAGCATTTT
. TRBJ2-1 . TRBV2 CASSGGSGFDNEQFF TGTGCCAGCAGTGGCGGTTCCGGGTTCGACAATGAGCAGTTCTTC
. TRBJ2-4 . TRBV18 CASSPPSSRLIQYF TGTGCCAGCTCACCACCCTCTAGTCGTCTCATTCAGTACTTC
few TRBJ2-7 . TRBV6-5 CASSYSSQEPYEQYF TGTGCCAGCAGTTACTCCAGTCAGGAACCCTACGAGCAGTACTTC